Following are 10 T cell receptor beta chains from one sample sequenced in a study of neoadjuvant anti-PD-1 for oral cavity cancer (dated by TCRdb to about 2021). Per the publication, the time point label means: after neoadjuvant nivolumab, at surgical resection. The library was produced with the immunoSEQ multiplex PCR assay. Imported from immuneACCESS, the table was reduced by TCRdb to in-frame sequences with V and J called. These copies leave out some clones; in studies compared against another copy, an unresolved V gene accounts for under half, and the cause of the remainder is not known. This sample has tens of thousands of clones in its table, and roughly nine tenths of those were observed once. Of the sample, 2.5% to 3% falls within the top ten clones. The source was PBMCs, collected after nivolumab (anti-PD-1) treatment. Every receptor here comes from a person aged 40 to 85 with oral cavity squamous cell carcinoma.

This rearrangement joins TRBV19 to TRBJ1-3; 7 bases are shared with TRBD1. Germline lookup yields CDR1 LNHDA and CDR2 SQIVND (reference sequence). The CDR3 has 14 amino acids. After removal of 3 bases from V and 7 bases from J, the junction contained 6 bases not matched to a gene. CDR3 loop: CASSIGQDGNTIYF. As DNA, the CDR3 is TGTGCCAGTAGTATCGGACAGGATGGGAACACCATATATTTT. The full variable domain, completed using reference TRBV19 and TRBJ1-3, is DGGITQSPKYLFRKEGQNVTLSCEQNLNHDAMYWYRQDPGQGLRLIYYSQIVNDFQKGDIAEGYSVSREKKESFPLTVTSAQKNPTAFYLCASSIGQDGNTIYFGEGSWLTVV.

This clone was seen only a few times. This sequence joins TRBV21-1 and TRBJ2-6; TRBD1 is the table's D call, not checked against the DNA. TRBV21-1 is given as a pseudogene. This CDR3 spans 16 amino acids. The CDR3 spells CASSPRTGAGANVLTF. The CDR3 DNA is TGTGCCAGCAGCCCCCGGACAGGGGCCGGGGCCAACGTCCTGACTTTC.

The chain employs TRBV4-1 and TRBJ1-2, with D perhaps matching TRBD1 (5 bases). CDR3 length: 16 amino acids. Germline V gene sequence: CDR1 MGHRA, CDR2 YSYEKL. The ends were cut back, 0 bases at V and 2 bases at J, with 13 bases in the middle. CDR3 coding DNA: TGCGCCAGCAGCCAAGATATTGAGGGGCGGAACTATGGCTACACCTTC. Amino acid sequence: CASSQDIEGRNYGYTF.

The V and J genes are TRBV7-8 and TRBJ1-3; no firm D call. The CDR3 is 16 residues long. Trimming pared 5 bases from V and 4 bases from J, leaving 18 bases between. In germline, CDR1 is SGHVS, CDR2 FQNEAQ. The CDR3 reads CASSPVRAPVGNTIYF. The CDR3 nucleotides are TGTGCCAGCAGCCCCGTTCGGGCCCCGGTAGGAAACACCATATATTTT.

The chain employs TRBV19 and TRBJ2-1, with unresolved D. Trimming removed 5 bases at V and 1 base at J, with 3 bases between. This CDR3 has 12 amino acids. Germline CDR1 LNHDA, CDR2 SQIVND (reference sequence). The CDR3 sequence: CASSYSYNEQFF. The CDR3 bases are TGTGCCAGTAGTTATTCCTACAATGAGCAGTTCTTC.

The V gene is TRBV4-1, the J gene TRBJ2-4; the D call may be TRBD1 or TRBD2 (5 bases each). There are 13 residues in the CDR3. Trimming shortened V by 1 base and J by 15 bases, and 16 bases separated the two germline ends. In germline, CDR1 is MGHRA, CDR2 YSYEKL. CDR3 nucleotides: TGCGCCAGCAGCCAAGTGGGGGACCACCGTCGGTACTTC. This translates into CASSQVGDHRRYF.

This chain connects TRBV15 to TRBJ2-7, with 11 bases fitting TRBD1. Germline lookup yields CDR1 LNHNV and CDR2 YYDKDF (reference sequence). Trimming cost V 1 base and J 3 bases; bases outside gene matches: 2. This CDR3 contains 15 residues. The CDR3 spells CATSRAGTGGYEQYF. CDR3 DNA: TGTGCCACCAGCAGAGCAGGGACAGGGGGCTACGAGCAGTACTTC.

The rearrangement joins TRBV5-1 to TRBJ1-4; D gene uncertain. The CDR3 contains 16 residues. Germline CDR1 reads SGHRS; CDR2 reads YFSETQ. V lost 0 bases and J lost 1, with 10 bases in between. DNA of the CDR3: TGCGCCAGCAGCTTGGGGACTCCGGGAACTAATGAAAAACTGTTTTTT. Translated: CASSLGTPGTNEKLFF.

The rearrangement links TRBV7-8 to TRBJ1-2; the match to TRBD1 covers 8 bases. This CDR3 comprises 14 residues. Per germline, CDR1 SGHVS and CDR2 FQNEAQ. V gave up 5 bases and J gave up 7 bases; unmatched junction bases: 9. The CDR3 DNA sequence: TGTGCCAGCAGCGGGAGGACAGGGTTTGGTGGCTACACCTTC. Encoded protein: CASSGRTGFGGYTF.

The table lists this clone with a count of one. The chain recombines TRBV5-6 with TRBJ1-3; the D gene is possibly TRBD1 (6 bases). Germline CDR1 SGHDT, CDR2 YYEEEE. V was clipped by 0 bases and J by 0 bases, with 19 bases between them. This CDR3 contains 19 residues. CDR3 sequence (DNA): TGTGCCAGCAGCTTGGGACAGGACAAGACGTTTCACTCTGGAAACACCATATATTTT. Translating it yields CASSLGQDKTFHSGNTIYF.